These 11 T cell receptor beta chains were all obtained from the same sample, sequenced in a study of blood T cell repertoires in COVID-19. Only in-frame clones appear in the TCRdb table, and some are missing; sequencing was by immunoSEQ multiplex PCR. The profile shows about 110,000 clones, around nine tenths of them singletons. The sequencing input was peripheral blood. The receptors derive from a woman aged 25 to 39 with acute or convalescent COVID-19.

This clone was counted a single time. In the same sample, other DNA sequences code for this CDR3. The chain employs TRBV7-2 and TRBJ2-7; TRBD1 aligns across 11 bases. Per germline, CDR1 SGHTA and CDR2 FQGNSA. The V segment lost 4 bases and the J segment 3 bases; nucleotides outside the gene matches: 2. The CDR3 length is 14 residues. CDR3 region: CASSSGTGGYEQYF. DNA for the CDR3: TGTGCCAGCAGCTCCGGGACAGGGGGCTACGAGCAGTACTTC. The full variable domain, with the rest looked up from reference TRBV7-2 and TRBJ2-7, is GAGVSQSPSNKVTEKGKDVELRCDPISGHTALYWYRQSLGQGLEFLIYFQGNSAPDKSGLPSDRFSAERTGGSVSTLTIQRTQQEDSAVYLCASSSGTGGYEQYFGPGTRLTVT.

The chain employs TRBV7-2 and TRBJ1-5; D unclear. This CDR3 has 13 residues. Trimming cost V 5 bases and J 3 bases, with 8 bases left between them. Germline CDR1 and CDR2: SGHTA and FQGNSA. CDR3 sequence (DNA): TGTGCCAGCAGCGCGGGGATCAATCAGCCCCAGCATTTT. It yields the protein CASSAGINQPQHF.

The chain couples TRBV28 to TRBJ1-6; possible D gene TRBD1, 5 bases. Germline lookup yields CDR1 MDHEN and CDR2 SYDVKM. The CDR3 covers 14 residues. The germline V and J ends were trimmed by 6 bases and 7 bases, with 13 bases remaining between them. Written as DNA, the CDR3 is TGTGCCAGCAGGTATACAGGCGCCAATTCACCCCTCCACTTT. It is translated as CASRYTGANSPLHF.

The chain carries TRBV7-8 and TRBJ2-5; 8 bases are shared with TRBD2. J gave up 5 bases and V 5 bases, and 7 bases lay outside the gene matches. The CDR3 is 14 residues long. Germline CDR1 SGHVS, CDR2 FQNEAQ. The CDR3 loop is CASSLSGSMETQYF. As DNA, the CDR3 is TGTGCCAGCAGCCTGAGCGGGAGTATGGAGACCCAGTACTTC.

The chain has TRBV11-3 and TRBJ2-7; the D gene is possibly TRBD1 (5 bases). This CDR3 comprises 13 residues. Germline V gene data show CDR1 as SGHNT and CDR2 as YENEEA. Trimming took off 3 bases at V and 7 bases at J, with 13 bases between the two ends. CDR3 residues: CASSLMTAGEQYF. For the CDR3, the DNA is TGTGCCAGCAGCTTGATGACAGCCGGGGAGCAGTACTTC.

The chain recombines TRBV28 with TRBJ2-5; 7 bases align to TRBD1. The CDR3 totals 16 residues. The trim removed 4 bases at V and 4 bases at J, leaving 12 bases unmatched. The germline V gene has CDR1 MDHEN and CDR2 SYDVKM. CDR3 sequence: CASSSRRQGRRETQYF. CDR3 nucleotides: TGTGCCAGCAGTTCACGTCGACAGGGAAGAAGAGAGACCCAGTACTTC. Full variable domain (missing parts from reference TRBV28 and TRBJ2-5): DVKVTQSSRYLVKRTGEKVFLECVQDMDHENMFWYRQDPGLGLRLIYFSYDVKMKEKGDIPEGYSVSREKKERFSLILESASTNQTSMYLCASSSRRQGRRETQYFGPGTRLLVL.

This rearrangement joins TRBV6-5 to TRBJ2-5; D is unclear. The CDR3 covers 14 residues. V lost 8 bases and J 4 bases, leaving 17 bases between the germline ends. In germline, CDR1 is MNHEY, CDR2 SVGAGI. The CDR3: CASRGFPPGETQYF. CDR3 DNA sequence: TGTGCCAGCCGCGGCTTTCCGCCGGGAGAGACCCAGTACTTC.

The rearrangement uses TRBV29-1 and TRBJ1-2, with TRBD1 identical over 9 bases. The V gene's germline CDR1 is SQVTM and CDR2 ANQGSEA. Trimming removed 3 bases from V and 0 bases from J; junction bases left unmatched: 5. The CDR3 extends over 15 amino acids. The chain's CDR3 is CSVEGQGGANYGYTF. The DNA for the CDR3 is TGCAGCGTTGAGGGACAGGGTGGAGCTAACTATGGCTACACCTTC.

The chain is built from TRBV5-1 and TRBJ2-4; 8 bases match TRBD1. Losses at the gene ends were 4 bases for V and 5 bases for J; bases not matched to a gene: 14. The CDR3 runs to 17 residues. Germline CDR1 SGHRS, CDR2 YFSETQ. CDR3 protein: CASSRLTGQGVENIQYF. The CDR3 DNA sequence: TGCGCCAGCAGCAGATTAACCGGACAGGGAGTGGAAAACATTCAGTACTTC.

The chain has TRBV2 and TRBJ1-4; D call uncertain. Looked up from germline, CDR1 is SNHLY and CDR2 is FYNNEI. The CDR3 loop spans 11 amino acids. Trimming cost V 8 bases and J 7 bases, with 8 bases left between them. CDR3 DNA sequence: TGTGCCAGCGCCTGGAGTGAAAAACTGTTTTTT. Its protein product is CASAWSEKLFF.

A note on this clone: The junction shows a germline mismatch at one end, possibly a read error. The CDR3 region is CVSSPFHHGTGKLGSNQPQHF. CDR3 nucleotides: TGTGTCAGCTCACCCTTCCACCACGGGACAGGGAAGTTGGGGAGCAATCAGCCCCAGCATTTT. The gene calls are TRBV18 and TRBJ1-5, with 9 positions matching TRBD1. The V gene's germline CDR1 is KGHSH and CDR2 LQKENI. This CDR3 has 21 amino acids.